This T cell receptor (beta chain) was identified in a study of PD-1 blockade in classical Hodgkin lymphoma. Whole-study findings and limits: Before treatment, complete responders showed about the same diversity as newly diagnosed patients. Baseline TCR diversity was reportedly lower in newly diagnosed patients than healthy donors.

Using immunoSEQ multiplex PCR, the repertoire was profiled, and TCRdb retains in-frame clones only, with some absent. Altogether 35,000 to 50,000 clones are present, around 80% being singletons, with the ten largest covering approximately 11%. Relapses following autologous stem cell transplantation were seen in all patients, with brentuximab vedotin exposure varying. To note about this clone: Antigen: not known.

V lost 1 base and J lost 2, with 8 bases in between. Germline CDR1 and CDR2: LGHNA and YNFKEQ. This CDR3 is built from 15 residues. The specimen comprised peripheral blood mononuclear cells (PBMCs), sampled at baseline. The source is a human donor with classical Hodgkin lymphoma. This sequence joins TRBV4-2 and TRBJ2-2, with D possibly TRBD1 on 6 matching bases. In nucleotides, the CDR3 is TGTGCCAGCAGCCAAGTGGACAGAAACACCGGGGAGCTGTTTTTT. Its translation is CASSQVDRNTGELFF.